This T cell receptor (beta chain) was retrieved from a study of tumor-infiltrating lymphocytes in primary liver carcinoma. Study-level results: It was tumor-adjacent and tumor-blood pairs that overlapped less than tumor region pairs did.

The authors took blood RNA from unsorted whole blood and also extracted germline DNA. Chronic HBV infection, which was untreated, was present in the patients. Remarks on this clonotype: The antigen remains undetermined.

Making TCR beta cDNA involved around 520 ng total RNA and a constant-region primer. TCR beta libraries came from three nested multiplex PCR rounds using slightly modified ARM-PCR. TCRdb re-analysed the multiplex PCR reads in MiXCR, keeping a single row per CDR3 protein. The table lists some 320,000 distinct CDR3 sequences, 50% to 70% of them singletons, with roughly 8.9% in the top ten. The sequence was collected from a man aged 40-55 years with primary liver carcinoma and hepatitis B virus infection. The sample consisted of peripheral blood.

CDR3 amino acids: CGTPGAAVAASQWNQPQHF. The CDR3 bases are TGCGGCACCCCCGGAGCCGCGGTTGCAGCCAGCCAGTGGAATCAGCCCCAGCATTTT. J is TRBJ1-5 and V is TRBV29-1; D gene uncertain. Germline CDR1 reads SQVTM; CDR2 reads ANQGSEA. The CDR3 loop spans 19 amino acids.